This TCR beta chain was identified during a study of OX40 agonist ivuxolimab in advanced cancers. Study-level results: Some patients without response likewise showed low normalized clonal expansion.

The germline V gene has CDR1 SEHNR and CDR2 FQNEAQ (reference sequence). This CDR3 contains 15 residues. Trimming removed 8 bases at V and 3 bases at J, with 16 bases between. Worth noting for this clone: Antigen unknown.

Sequencing used immunoSEQ multiplex PCR; TCRdb keeps in-frame clones, though not all of them. The data contain about 14,000 clones, 75% to 85% of them singletons. The sample consisted of CD4+ or CD8+ T cells sorted from blood, taken in a trial of the OX40 agonist ivuxolimab. The TCR sequence derives from an adult with an advanced solid tumor such as melanoma, head and neck, liver or kidney cancer. The rearrangement uses TRBV7-9 and TRBJ2-2; D tentatively reads TRBD1 or TRBD2 (5 bases each). CDR3 bases: TGTGCCAGCTGTCGAGGGGCAGCGGACACCGGGGAGCTGTTTTTT. This sequence encodes CASCRGAADTGELFF.